Following are 21 T cell receptor beta chains from one sample sequenced in a study of T cell repertoires in cytomegalovirus infection (dated by TCRdb to the late 2010s). Antigens for these TCRs are unknown. The label giving this sample's treatment or condition can be read as: in vitro stimulation with specific CMV peptide epitopes to enrich CMV-specific T cells. Sequencer: Illumina HiSeq 1500. The raw public data were reprocessed by TCRdb itself: fastp quality trimming at Q25, MiXCR clonotype calling, in-frame beta chains only. For every CDR3 protein sequence, its rows merge into one entry that carries the most common genes and DNA. The sample yields 900,000 to 950,000 distinct CDR3 sequences; more than 25% were counted once. Over 12% of the sample belongs to the ten largest clones. The input for sequencing was cultured CD8+ T cells from PBMCs, taken from culture after CMV antigen stimulation. All receptors come from a human donor in good health (CMV status not recorded). Some clones in this sample may be carry-over from other donors' samples.

The chain links TRBV5-1 to TRBJ1-1; 9 nucleotides match TRBD1. The CDR3 consists of 15 residues. CDR1 SGHRS and CDR2 YFSETQ come from the germline V gene. V lost 5 bases and J lost 7; bases outside the gene matches: 12. In DNA, the CDR3 is TGCGCCAGCAGTTCCTTCACCGGGACAGGGCTTGAAGCTTTCTTT. Its translation is CASSSFTGTGLEAFF.

This clonotype was found many times. The V gene is TRBV7-8, the J gene TRBJ1-1, with 7 bases aligning to TRBD1. J was trimmed by 3 bases and V by 5 bases; bases with no gene match: 9. The germline V gene encodes CDR1 SGHVS and CDR2 FQNEAQ. The CDR3 is made up of 15 amino acids. The DNA of the CDR3 is TGTGCCAGCAGCCATACAGGGGCCAGGGACACTGAAGCTTTCTTT. Its protein is CASSHTGARDTEAFF.

This clonotype was recorded once. The rearrangement joins TRBV4-2 to TRBJ2-7; D perhaps matches TRBD1 (5 bases). Germline V gene sequence: CDR1 LGHNA, CDR2 YNFKEQ. The CDR3 has 12 residues. V lost 4 bases to trimming and J lost 5 bases, with 9 bases between them. CDR3 sequence (DNA): TGTGCCAGCAGCCCAGGGCCCCACGAGCAGTACTTC. It specifies CASSPGPHEQYF.

This clonotype was observed a few times. V usage is TRBV7-6 and J usage is TRBJ2-1, with 7 bases that match TRBD1. This CDR3 is built from 14 residues. Germline loops: CDR1 SGHVS, CDR2 FNYEAQ. With 5 bases clipped from V and 4 bases from J, the junction kept 5 bases outside the gene matches. The CDR3 protein is CASSSDRVYNEQFF. The CDR3 DNA sequence: TGTGCCAGCAGCAGTGACAGGGTATACAATGAGCAGTTCTTC.

Ten or more counts support this clonotype. This chain connects TRBV12-3 or TRBV12-4 to TRBJ2-5; D possibly matches TRBD1 or TRBD2 (5 bases each). With 4 bases removed from V and 1 base from J, the gap between germline ends came to 7 bases. The CDR3 totals 13 residues. This CDR3 reads CASSSGTQETQYF. CDR3 nucleotide sequence: TGTGCCAGCAGTTCCGGGACCCAAGAGACCCAGTACTTC.

The genes are TRBV2 and TRBJ1-5; 8 positions agree with TRBD1. This CDR3 has 15 residues. The junction had 8 bases not matched to a gene; V was cut back by 6 bases and J by 4 bases. Germline values: CDR1 SNHLY, CDR2 FYNNEI. The CDR3 coding sequence is TGTGCCAGCAGAGGGGGACAGGCAGCTAATCAGCCCCAGCATTTT. It is translated as CASRGGQAANQPQHF.

This clonotype showed up just a few times. This chain connects TRBV6-2 or TRBV6-3 to TRBJ2-7; TRBD1 or TRBD2 may be the D gene (6 bases each). The length of the CDR3 is 13 residues. V lost 6 bases and J 3 bases, leaving 12 bases between the germline ends. Germline lookup yields CDR1 MNHEY and CDR2 SVGEGT. The CDR3 spells CASRMAGHYEQYV. The CDR3 DNA reads as TGTGCCAGCAGGATGGCGGGACACTACGAGCAGTACGTC.

The chain has TRBV6-6 and TRBJ1-6; 7 bases are shared with TRBD1. Losses at the gene ends were 2 bases for V and 6 bases for J; bases not matched to a gene: 10. There are 17 residues in the CDR3. Germline values: CDR1 MNHNY, CDR2 SVGAGI (reference sequence). The CDR3 is CASSYVQGQGPNSPLHF. CDR3 nucleotides: TGTGCCAGCAGTTACGTACAGGGGCAGGGGCCTAATTCACCCCTCCACTTT.

This clonotype occurred a few times. The chain carries TRBV15 and TRBJ2-3; 10 nucleotides line up with TRBD1. V dropped 10 bases and J dropped 2; count of bases not matched to a gene: 6. The CDR3 runs to 14 residues. Germline assignment: CDR1 LNHNV and CDR2 YYDKDF (reference sequence). In DNA form, the CDR3 reads TGTGCCATCAGGGACAGGGGAACCACAGATACGCAGTATTTT. The encoded protein is CAIRDRGTTDTQYF.

V gene TRBV28 combines with J gene TRBJ2-1, with D unclear. The CDR3 spans 11 residues. Trimming shortened V by 3 bases and J by 9 bases, and 6 bases separated the two germline ends. CDR1 and CDR2 (germline): MDHEN, SYDVKM. CDR3 in DNA: TGTGCCAGCAGTTTGGTGGTTGAGCAGTTCTTC. Its translation is CASSLVVEQFF.

This clonotype showed up many times. The chain recombines TRBV7-2 with TRBJ2-7; TRBD1 might be the D (6 bases). Germline V gene sequence: CDR1 SGHTA, CDR2 FQGNSA. The CDR3 consists of 14 residues. V lost 5 bases and J lost 6, with 17 bases in between. CDR3 DNA sequence: TGTGCCAGCAGCCTCAACCAGGGGATGAGCGAGCAGTACGTC. Translating gives CASSLNQGMSEQYV.

The table lists this clonotype with many counts. J is TRBJ2-1 and V is TRBV6-5; the D is unclear. CDR3 length: 14 amino acids. From germline, CDR1 is MNHEY and CDR2 SVGAGI. Trimming removed 0 bases from V and 5 bases from J, with 8 bases in between. Written as DNA, the CDR3 is TGTGCCAGCAGTTACTCGAATGGGCACAATGAGCAGTTCTTC. This codes for CASSYSNGHNEQFF.

This clonotype was detected only once. A read error is possible here, since a much larger clone lies one base away. The gene calls are TRBV7-6 and TRBJ2-3; the D gene is possibly TRBD2 (5 bases). The CDR3 extends over 15 amino acids. The germline V gene has CDR1 SGHVS and CDR2 FNYEAQ. Trimming pared 1 base from V and 5 bases from J, leaving 13 bases between. In nucleotides, the CDR3 is TGTGCCAGCAGCTTAGACGGGGTGGCCGTAGATACGCAGTATTTT. It encodes CASSLDGVAVDTQYF.

The V and J genes are TRBV5-8 and TRBJ2-7, with D unresolved. The CDR3 is 15 amino acids. From germline, CDR1 is SGHTS and CDR2 YDEGEE. Trimming took 0 bases from V and 2 from J, leaving 12 bases between them. The CDR3 spells CASSLGVGGAYEQYF. The DNA of the CDR3 is TGTGCCAGCAGCTTGGGGGTCGGCGGTGCCTACGAGCAGTACTTC. The whole variable domain, remainder taken from reference TRBV5-8 and TRBJ2-7, is EAGVTQSPTHLIKTRGQQATLRCSPISGHTSVYWYQQALGLGLQFLLWYDEGEERNRGNFPPRFSGRQFPNYSSELNVNALELEDSALYLCASSLGVGGAYEQYFGPGTRLTVT.

There are a few counts of this clonotype. The rearrangement joins TRBV12-3 or TRBV12-4 to TRBJ2-1; D is ambiguous. With 1 base removed from V and 0 bases from J, the gap between germline ends came to 13 bases. The CDR3 contains 17 residues. As DNA, the CDR3 is TGTGCCAGCAGTTTAGATTGGCGAAGGAGCTCCTACAATGAGCAGTTCTTC. This translates into CASSLDWRRSSYNEQFF.

This clonotype was recorded a few times. V usage is TRBV25-1 and J usage is TRBJ2-1; D call uncertain. CDR3 length equals 14 residues. V gave up 1 base and J gave up 3 bases, with 7 bases separating them. From germline, CDR1 is MGHDK and CDR2 SYGVNS. In DNA, the CDR3 is TGTGCCAGCAGTGAATTCGCAGGCTACAATGAGCAGTTCTTC. It translates to CASSEFAGYNEQFF.

The chain recombines TRBV6-1 with TRBJ2-7; TRBD1 aligns across 7 bases. From germline, CDR1 is MNHNS and CDR2 SASEGT. This CDR3 comprises 16 residues. The trim removed 3 bases at V and 0 bases at J, leaving 8 bases unmatched. CDR3 amino acids: CASSDLWGQSSYEQYV. CDR3 sequence (DNA): TGTGCCAGCAGTGATCTATGGGGACAGAGCTCCTACGAGCAGTACGTC.

This clonotype was observed at least ten times. The V and J genes are TRBV7-9 and TRBJ1-4; 7 bases agree with TRBD1. Germline trimming cut 5 bases from V and 13 bases from J; bases unmatched to any gene: 10. CDR1 and CDR2 (germline): SEHNR, FQNEAQ (reference sequence). This CDR3 has 13 amino acids. The CDR3 region has the DNA TGTGCCAGCAGCCCATACGGCAGGGACAGACTGTTTTTT. As protein: CASSPYGRDRLFF. The full variable domain, with the rest looked up from reference TRBV7-9 and TRBJ1-4, is DTGVSQNPRHKITKRGQNVTFRCDPISEHNRLYWYRQTLGQGPEFLTYFQNEAQLEKSRLLSDRFSAERPKGSFSTLEIQRTEQGDSAMYLCASSPYGRDRLFFGSGTQLSVL.

The genes are TRBV6-2 or TRBV6-3 and TRBJ1-1; unclear D gene. Germline V lookup: CDR1 MNHEY, CDR2 SVGEGT. V lost 7 bases and J 4 bases, leaving 10 bases between the germline ends. The CDR3 spans 12 residues. CDR3 in amino acids: CASKPLGTEAFF. The DNA of the CDR3 is TGTGCCAGCAAACCCTTGGGCACTGAAGCTTTCTTT.

This clonotype was seen many times. DNA of the CDR3: TGTGCCAGTACCAATAATCGAAAACACCGATTTAGCAATCAGCCCCAGCATTTT. This gives the protein CASTNNRKHRFSNQPQHF. The chain joins TRBV19 to TRBJ1-5; no definite D call. Germline CDR1 LNHDA, CDR2 SQIVND (reference sequence). The CDR3 loop spans 18 amino acids. Trimming took 7 bases from V and 0 from J, leaving 22 bases between them.

The gene calls are TRBV19 and TRBJ2-1; D not resolved. The germline gives CDR1 LNHDA, CDR2 SQIVND (reference sequence). The CDR3 extends over 14 amino acids. V shed 0 bases and J shed 0 bases, with 3 bases lying between them. The CDR3 is CASSIEGSYNEQFF. The DNA of the CDR3 is TGTGCCAGTAGTATAGAAGGCTCCTACAATGAGCAGTTCTTC.